This T cell receptor beta chain was captured in a study of T-cell memory formation after mild COVID-19. Across the whole study: Clusters were largely donor specific.

Study results and caveats: Some SARS-CoV-2-responding clones were already detected in memory before infection. Contracting CD4+ clones sat mainly in CM and EM; CD8+ in EMRA.

A remark on this clonotype: Its target is unknown.

TCRdb used MiXCR to reprocess the 5' RACE reads, holding one entry per CDR3 protein. Of about 260,000 distinct CDR3 sequences in the sample, around 15% were seen once. The V gene's germline CDR1 is KGHSH and CDR2 LQKENI. The CDR3 runs 12 residues. Trimming took off 5 bases at V and 4 bases at J, with 7 bases between the two ends. The chain joins TRBV18 to TRBJ2-3; no reliable D call. The sequencing sample was made of PBMCs or a T cell subset sorted from them (not recorded which). The TCR originated in a man aged 18 to 29 who had mild COVID-19 (a few samples of this study predate the infection). Cell type and time point are not known. The CDR3 here is CASSGLADTQYF. The CDR3 DNA reads TGTGCCAGCTCAGGCTTAGCAGATACGCAGTATTTT.